The rows below give T cell receptor beta chains drawn from one sample of a study of T cell repertoires in cytomegalovirus infection. Which antigens these TCRs recognize remains unknown. A single record per CDR3 protein comes from TCRdb applying MiXCR to the reads. Of 750,000 to 900,000 distinct CDR3 sequences in the sample, 25% to 35% were seen once. This material consisted of cultured CD8+ T cells from PBMCs, taken from culture after CMV antigen stimulation. Every receptor here comes from a human donor in good health (CMV status not recorded). Some clones in this sample may be carry-over from other donors' samples. The CDR3 runs from the conserved cysteine through the conserved F or W. Clone size is shown for a subset of rows, as once, few, many or a class of expanded clone.

TRBV4-1 many CASSQPGFSTDTQYF
TRBV9 many CASSGTSGAPLYTQYF
TRBV12-3/TRBV12-4 NA CASSLERNDYTYKQYF
TRBV7-6 many CASSLRGVGGNTDTQYF
TRBV5-4 NA CASSWESRNFRNGYTF
TRBV14 NA CASSQDLELAGLMNFQETQYF
TRBV25-1 NA CASSAESYEQYF
TRBV20-1 NA CSARSTGGFTDTQYF
TRBV6-6 few CAVLIIVGTEAFF
TRBV7-6 NA CASSWLKGDGETQYF
TRBV27 NA CASSQDRGLAGEQFF
TRBV7-6 many CASSRGQGALQETQYF
TRBV11-2 NA CASSLVYGGARGMDTQYF
TRBV29-1 few CSVLSEPGPRDTQYF
TRBV6-5 few CASSYAFAYEQYF
TRBV24-1 few CATSDSSWGQRLASGNTIYF
TRBV6-5 few CASRQGQGRDTEAFF
TRBV19 few CASSILHEGHTF
TRBV12-3/TRBV12-4 NA CASSLGMGQPQHF
TRBV7-8 few CASSPPGGWSNQPQHF
TRBV12-3/TRBV12-4 few CASSLARERGQPQHF
TRBV19 NA CASTAKVGFSTNEKLFF
TRBV27 few CASRAPGSKNIQYF
TRBV19 NA CASSISVGTYNEQFF
TRBV7-6 NA CASSARDWDIQYF
TRBV7-9 NA CASSFLGDRGRETQYF
TRBV7-9 few CASSGRQGPNTEAFF
TRBV7-4 few CASSSRGKLFF
TRBV7-6 many CASSWTGGSDTQYF
TRBV6-6 NA CASRQGQPYGYTF
TRBV19 NA CASSPNRGGNEKLFF
TRBV13 once CASSFWQGNNSPLHF
TRBV6-6 NA CASSYPPSTPTSTDTQYF
TRBV4-3 NA CASSQDREYQETQYF
TRBV12-3/TRBV12-4 few CAMSSGGANEQFF
TRBV4-1 NA CASSPLDTSNTEAFF
TRBV7-2 NA CASSLAGQGWYSPLHF
TRBV5-1 NA CASSLDWERNTEAFF
TRBV27 few CASSLGPASQPQHF
TRBV20-1 NA CSASGEAYNSPLHF
TRBV2 few CASNGASGESQETQYF